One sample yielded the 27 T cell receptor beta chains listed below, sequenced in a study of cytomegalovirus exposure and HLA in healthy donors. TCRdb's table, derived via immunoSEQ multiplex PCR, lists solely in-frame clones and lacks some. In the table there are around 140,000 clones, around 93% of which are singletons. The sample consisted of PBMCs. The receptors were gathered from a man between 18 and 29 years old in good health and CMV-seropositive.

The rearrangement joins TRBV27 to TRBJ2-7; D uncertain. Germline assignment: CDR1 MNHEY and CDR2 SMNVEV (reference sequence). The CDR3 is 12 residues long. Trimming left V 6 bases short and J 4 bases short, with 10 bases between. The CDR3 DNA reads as TGTGCCAGCAGCCCCCCGGGTTACGAGCAGTACTTC. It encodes CASSPPGYEQYF.

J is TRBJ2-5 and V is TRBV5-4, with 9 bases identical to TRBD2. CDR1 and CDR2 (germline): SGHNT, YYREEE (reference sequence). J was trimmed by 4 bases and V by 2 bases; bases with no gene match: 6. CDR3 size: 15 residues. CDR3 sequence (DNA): TGTGCCAGCAGCTTTGGTAGCGGGAGCGGAGAGACCCAGTACTTC. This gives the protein CASSFGSGSGETQYF.

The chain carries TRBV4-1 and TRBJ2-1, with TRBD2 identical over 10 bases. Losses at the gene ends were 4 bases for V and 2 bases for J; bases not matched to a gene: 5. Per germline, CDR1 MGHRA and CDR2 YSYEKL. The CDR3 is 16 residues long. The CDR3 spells CASSPGTSATYNEQFF. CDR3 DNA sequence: TGCGCCAGCAGCCCCGGGACTAGCGCTACCTACAATGAGCAGTTCTTC.

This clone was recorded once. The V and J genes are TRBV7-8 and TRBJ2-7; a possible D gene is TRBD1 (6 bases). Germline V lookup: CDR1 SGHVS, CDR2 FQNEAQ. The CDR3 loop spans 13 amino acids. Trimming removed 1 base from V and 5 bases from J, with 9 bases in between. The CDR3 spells CASSLGGLDEQYF. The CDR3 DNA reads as TGTGCCAGCAGCTTAGGGGGGCTCGACGAGCAGTACTTC.

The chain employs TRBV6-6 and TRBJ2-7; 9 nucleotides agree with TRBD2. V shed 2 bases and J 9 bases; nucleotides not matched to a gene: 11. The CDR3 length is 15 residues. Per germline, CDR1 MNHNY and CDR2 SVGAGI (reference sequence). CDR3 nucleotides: TGTGCCAGCAGTTACGGGACTAGCAGTGGGGATCCGCAGTACTTC. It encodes CASSYGTSSGDPQYF.

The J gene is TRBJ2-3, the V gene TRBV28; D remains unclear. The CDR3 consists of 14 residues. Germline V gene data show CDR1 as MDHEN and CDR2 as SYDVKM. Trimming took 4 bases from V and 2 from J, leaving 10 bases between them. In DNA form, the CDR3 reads TGTGCCAGCAGTTCGTCGCGAGACACAGATACGCAGTATTTT. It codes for CASSSSRDTDTQYF. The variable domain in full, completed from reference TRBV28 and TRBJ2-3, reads DVKVTQSSRYLVKRTGEKVFLECVQDMDHENMFWYRQDPGLGLRLIYFSYDVKMKEKGDIPEGYSVSREKKERFSLILESASTNQTSMYLCASSSSRDTDTQYFGPGTRLTVL.

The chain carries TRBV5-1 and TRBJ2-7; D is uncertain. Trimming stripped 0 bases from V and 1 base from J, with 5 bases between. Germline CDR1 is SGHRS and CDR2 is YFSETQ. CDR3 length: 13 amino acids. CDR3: CASSLDLSYEQYF. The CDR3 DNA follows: TGCGCCAGCAGCTTGGACTTGTCCTACGAGCAGTACTTC.

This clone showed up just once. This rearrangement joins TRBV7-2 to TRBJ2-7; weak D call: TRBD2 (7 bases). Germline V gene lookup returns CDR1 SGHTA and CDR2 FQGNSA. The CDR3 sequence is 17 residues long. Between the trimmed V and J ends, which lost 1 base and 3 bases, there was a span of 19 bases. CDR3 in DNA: TGTGCCAGCAGCTTAGAAGGGGGAGGGTCGCTGGGCTACGAGCAGTACTTC. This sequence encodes CASSLEGGGSLGYEQYF.

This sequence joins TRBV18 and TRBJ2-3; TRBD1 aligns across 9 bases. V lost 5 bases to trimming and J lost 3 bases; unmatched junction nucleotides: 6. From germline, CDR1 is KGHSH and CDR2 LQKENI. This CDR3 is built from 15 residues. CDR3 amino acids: CASSTGTGKTDTQYF. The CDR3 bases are TGTGCCAGCTCAACCGGGACAGGGAAGACAGATACGCAGTATTTT.

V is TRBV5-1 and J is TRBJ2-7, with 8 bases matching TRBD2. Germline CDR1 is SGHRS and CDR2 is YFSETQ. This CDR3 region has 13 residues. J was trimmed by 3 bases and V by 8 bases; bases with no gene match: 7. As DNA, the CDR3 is TGCGCCAGTAGCGGGGACACTAACTACGAGCAGTACTTC. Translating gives CASSGDTNYEQYF.

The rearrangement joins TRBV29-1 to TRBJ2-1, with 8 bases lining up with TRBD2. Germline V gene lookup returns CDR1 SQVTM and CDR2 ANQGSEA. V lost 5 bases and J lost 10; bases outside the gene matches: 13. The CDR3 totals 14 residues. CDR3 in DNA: TGCAGCGTTAGGTTTACGAGCGGGAGCGGGGAGCAGTTCTTC. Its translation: CSVRFTSGSGEQFF.

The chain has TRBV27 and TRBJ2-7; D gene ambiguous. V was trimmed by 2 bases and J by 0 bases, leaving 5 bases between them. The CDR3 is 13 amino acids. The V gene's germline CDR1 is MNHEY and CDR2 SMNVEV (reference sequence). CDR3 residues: CASSLPGSYEQYF. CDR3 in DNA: TGTGCCAGCAGTTTACCGGGCTCCTACGAGCAGTACTTC.

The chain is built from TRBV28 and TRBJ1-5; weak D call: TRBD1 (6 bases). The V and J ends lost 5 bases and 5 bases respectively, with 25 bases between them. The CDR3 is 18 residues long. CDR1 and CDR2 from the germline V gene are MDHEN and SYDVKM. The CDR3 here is CASSPNLGQGPLDQPQHF. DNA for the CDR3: TGTGCCAGCAGTCCCAACTTAGGGCAGGGGCCTTTGGATCAGCCCCAGCATTTT. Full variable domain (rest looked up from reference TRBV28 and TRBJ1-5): DVKVTQSSRYLVKRTGEKVFLECVQDMDHENMFWYRQDPGLGLRLIYFSYDVKMKEKGDIPEGYSVSREKKERFSLILESASTNQTSMYLCASSPNLGQGPLDQPQHFGDGTRLSIL.

The CDR3 reads CASSQNTGRGAEAFF. The CDR3 bases are TGTGCCAGCAGCCAAAACACAGGGAGAGGAGCTGAAGCTTTCTTT. The V call is TRBV7-2, the J call TRBJ1-1, with TRBD1 as a possible D gene (6 bases). Germline V gene lookup returns CDR1 SGHTA and CDR2 FQGNSA. V was cut by 5 bases and J by 6 bases, with 19 bases left in between. The CDR3 totals 15 residues.

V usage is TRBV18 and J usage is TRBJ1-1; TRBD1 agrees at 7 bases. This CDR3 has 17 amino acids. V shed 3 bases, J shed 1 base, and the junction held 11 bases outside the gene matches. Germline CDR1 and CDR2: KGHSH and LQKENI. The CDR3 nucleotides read TGTGCCAGCTCACCTTTGACAGGGACGTTGGGGAACACTGAAGCTTTCTTT. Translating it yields CASSPLTGTLGNTEAFF.

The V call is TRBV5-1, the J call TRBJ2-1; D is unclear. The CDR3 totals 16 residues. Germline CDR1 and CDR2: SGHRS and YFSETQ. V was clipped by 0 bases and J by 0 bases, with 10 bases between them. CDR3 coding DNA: TGCGCCAGCAGCTTGGGACTTCAGAGCTCCTACAATGAGCAGTTCTTC. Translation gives CASSLGLQSSYNEQFF.

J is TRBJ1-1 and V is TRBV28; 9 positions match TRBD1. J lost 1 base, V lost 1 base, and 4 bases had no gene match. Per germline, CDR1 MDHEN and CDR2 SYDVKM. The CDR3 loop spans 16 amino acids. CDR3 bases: TGTGCCAGCAGTTTATTACAGGGGGCCGGGAACACTGAAGCTTTCTTT. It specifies CASSLLQGAGNTEAFF.

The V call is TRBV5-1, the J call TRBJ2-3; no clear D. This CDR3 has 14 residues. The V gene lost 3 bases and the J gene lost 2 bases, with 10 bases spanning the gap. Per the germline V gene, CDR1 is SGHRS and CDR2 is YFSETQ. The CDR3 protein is CASSYDSPTDTQYF. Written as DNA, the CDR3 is TGCGCCAGCAGCTATGACTCCCCCACAGATACGCAGTATTTT. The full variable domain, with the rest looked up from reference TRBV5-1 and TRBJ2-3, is KAGVTQTPRYLIKTRGQQVTLSCSPISGHRSVSWYQQTPGQGLQFLFEYFSETQRNKGNFPGRFSGRQFSNSRSEMNVSTLELGDSALYLCASSYDSPTDTQYFGPGTRLTVL.

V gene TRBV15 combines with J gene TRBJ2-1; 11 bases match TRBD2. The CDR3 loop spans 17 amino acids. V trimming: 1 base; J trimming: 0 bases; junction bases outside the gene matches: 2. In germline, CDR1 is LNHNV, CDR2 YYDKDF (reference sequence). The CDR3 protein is CATSRVLAGGSYNEQFF. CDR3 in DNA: TGTGCCACCAGCAGAGTTCTAGCGGGAGGCTCCTACAATGAGCAGTTCTTC.

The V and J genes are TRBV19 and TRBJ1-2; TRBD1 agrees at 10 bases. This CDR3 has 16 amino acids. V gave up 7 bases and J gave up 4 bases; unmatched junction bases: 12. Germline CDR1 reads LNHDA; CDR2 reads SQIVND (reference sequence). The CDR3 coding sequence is TGTGCCAGTACTCCCTCCGGGACAGGGGCCACCTATGGCTACACCTTC. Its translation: CASTPSGTGATYGYTF.

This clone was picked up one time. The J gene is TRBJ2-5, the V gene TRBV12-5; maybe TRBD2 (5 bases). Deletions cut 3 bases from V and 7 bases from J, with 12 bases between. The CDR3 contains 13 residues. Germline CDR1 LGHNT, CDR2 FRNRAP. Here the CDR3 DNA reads TGTGCTAGTGGTTTTCGGGAAGATGGGACCCAGTACTTC. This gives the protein CASGFREDGTQYF.

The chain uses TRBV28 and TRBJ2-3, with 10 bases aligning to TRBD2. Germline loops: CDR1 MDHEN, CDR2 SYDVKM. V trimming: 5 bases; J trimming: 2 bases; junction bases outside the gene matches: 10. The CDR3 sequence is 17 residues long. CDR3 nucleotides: TGTGCCAGCAGTACTCCCCTCGGACTAGCGGACACAGATACGCAGTATTTT. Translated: CASSTPLGLADTDTQYF.

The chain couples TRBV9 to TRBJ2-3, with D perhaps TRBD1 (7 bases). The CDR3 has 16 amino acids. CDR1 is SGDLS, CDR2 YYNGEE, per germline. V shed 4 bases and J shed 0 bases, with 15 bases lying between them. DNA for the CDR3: TGTGCCAGCAGCCCTTCGGCGGGACAGAGCACAGATACGCAGTATTTT. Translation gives CASSPSAGQSTDTQYF. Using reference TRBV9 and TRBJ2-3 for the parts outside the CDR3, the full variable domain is DSGVTQTPKHLITATGQRVTLRCSPRSGDLSVYWYQQSLDQGLQFLIQYYNGEERAKGNILERFSAQQFPDLHSELNLSSLELGDSALYFCASSPSAGQSTDTQYFGPGTRLTVL.

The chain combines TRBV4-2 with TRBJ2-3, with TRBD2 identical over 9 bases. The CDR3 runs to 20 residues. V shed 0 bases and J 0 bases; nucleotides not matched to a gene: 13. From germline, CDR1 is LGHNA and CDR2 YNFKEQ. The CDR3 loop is CASSQDLGAGGLSSTDTQYF. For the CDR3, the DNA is TGTGCCAGCAGCCAAGATCTGGGAGCGGGAGGCCTTTCTAGCACAGATACGCAGTATTTT.

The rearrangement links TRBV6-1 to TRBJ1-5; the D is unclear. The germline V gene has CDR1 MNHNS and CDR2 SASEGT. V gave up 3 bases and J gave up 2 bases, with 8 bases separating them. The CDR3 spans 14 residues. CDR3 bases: TGTGCCAGCAGTGAGTCCGGAGGCAATCAGCCCCAGCATTTT. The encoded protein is CASSESGGNQPQHF.

The DNA for the CDR3 is TGCACCAGCAGCCGGATGGTCGGGACAGGGAAAAGCTACGAGCAGTACTTC. Amino acid sequence: CTSSRMVGTGKSYEQYF. This sequence joins TRBV1 and TRBJ2-7; the D call of TRBD1 is as the table states it, not checked on the DNA. TRBV1 constitutes a pseudogene. The length of the CDR3 is 17 residues.

DNA of the CDR3: TGTGCCAGCAGAGCACTAGCGGGAGACCGTAAGCGGAGCACAGATACGCAGTATTTT. Translation: CASRALAGDRKRSTDTQYF. The chain links TRBV28 to TRBJ2-3, with 11 bases aligning to TRBD2. The ends lost 6 bases at V and 0 bases at J; junction bases unmatched: 14. Germline V gives CDR1 MDHEN, CDR2 SYDVKM. The CDR3 is made up of 19 amino acids.